This paragraph covers one T cell receptor beta chain sequence. Its cognate antigen is unknown. This sample was taken from a study of T cells in Graves' hyperthyroidism and ophthalmopathy. About the study: Peripheral blood was acquired at first diagnosis, ahead of any therapy whatsoever. Whole-study results and caveats: Ophthalmopathy prediction by the model preceded onset by a median about 6 months.

Amplified TCR beta CDR3 regions derived from RNA transcripts. An initial round of RT-PCR targeting the TCR CDR3 relied on the HTBI primer set. TCRdb called the multiplex PCR reads again in MiXCR, with one record for every CDR3 protein. In the table there are 30,000 to 35,000 distinct CDR3 sequences, around 53% of which are singletons. A patient was excluded if there was uncontrolled infection, other autoimmune disease, pregnancy or lactation. The PBMCs had their origin in approximately 10 ml of fresh peripheral blood. CDR1 is SGDLS, CDR2 YYNGEE, per germline. The CDR3 covers 18 residues. The J segment lost 7 bases and the V segment lost 3 bases, leaving 17 bases of the junction unmatched.

The material sequenced was blood. The chain has TRBV9 and TRBJ1-2, with 11 bases fitting TRBD1. The TCR sequence derives from a woman in her thirties or forties with Graves' ophthalmopathy. Written as DNA, the CDR3 is TGTGCCAGCAGCGCAGAGCTTGGGGTCGGACAGGGGGCTGGTGGCTACACCTTC. Protein sequence: CASSAELGVGQGAGGYTF.